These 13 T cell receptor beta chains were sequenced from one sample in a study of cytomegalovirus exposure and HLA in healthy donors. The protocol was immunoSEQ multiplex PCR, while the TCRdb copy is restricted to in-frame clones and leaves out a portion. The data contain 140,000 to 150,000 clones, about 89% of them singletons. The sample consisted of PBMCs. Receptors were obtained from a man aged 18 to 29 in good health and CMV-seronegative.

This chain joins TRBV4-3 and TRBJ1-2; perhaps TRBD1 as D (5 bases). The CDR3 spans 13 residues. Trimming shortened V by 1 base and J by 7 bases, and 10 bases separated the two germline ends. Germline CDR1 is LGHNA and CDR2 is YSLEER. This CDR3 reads CASSQAGGGGYTF. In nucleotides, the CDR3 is TGCGCCAGCAGCCAAGCTGGGGGGGGTGGCTACACCTTC.

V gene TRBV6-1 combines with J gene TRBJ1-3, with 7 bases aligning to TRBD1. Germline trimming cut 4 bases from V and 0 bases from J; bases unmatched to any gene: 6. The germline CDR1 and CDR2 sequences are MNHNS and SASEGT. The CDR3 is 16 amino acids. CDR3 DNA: TGTGCCAGCAGTGGTGACAGGGCCCACTCTGGAAACACCATATATTTT. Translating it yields CASSGDRAHSGNTIYF.

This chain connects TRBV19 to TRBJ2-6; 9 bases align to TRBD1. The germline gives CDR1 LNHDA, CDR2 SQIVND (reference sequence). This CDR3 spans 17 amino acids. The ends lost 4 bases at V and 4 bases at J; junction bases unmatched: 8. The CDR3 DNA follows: TGTGCCAGTAGTACCGGGACAGGGCAATCGGGGGCCAACGTCCTGACTTTC. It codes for CASSTGTGQSGANVLTF.

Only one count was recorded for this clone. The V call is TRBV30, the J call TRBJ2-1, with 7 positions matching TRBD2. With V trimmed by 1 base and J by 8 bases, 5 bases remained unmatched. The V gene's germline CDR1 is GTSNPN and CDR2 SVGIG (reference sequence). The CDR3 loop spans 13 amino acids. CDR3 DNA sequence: TGTGCCTGGAGTGGCGGACTAGACGATGAGCAGTTCTTC. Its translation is CAWSGGLDDEQFF.

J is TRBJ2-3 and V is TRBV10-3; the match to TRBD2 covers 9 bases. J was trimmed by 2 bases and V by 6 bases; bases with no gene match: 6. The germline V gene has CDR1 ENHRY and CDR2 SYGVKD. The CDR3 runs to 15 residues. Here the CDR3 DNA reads TGTGCCATCAGGATGGGACTAGCCCCCACAGATACGCAGTATTTT. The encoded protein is CAIRMGLAPTDTQYF.

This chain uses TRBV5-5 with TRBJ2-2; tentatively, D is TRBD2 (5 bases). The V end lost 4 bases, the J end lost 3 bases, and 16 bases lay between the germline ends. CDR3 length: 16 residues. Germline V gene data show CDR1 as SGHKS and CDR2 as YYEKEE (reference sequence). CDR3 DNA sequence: TGTGCCAGCAGCCCGAGAGGGATACCGGACACCGGGGAGCTGTTTTTT. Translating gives CASSPRGIPDTGELFF.

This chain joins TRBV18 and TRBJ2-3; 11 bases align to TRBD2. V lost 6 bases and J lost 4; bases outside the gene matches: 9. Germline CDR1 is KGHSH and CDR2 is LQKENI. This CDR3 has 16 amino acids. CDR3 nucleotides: TGTGCCAGCTCGCAAATAGCGGGAGGGCCTTCAGATACGCAGTATTTT. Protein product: CASSQIAGGPSDTQYF.

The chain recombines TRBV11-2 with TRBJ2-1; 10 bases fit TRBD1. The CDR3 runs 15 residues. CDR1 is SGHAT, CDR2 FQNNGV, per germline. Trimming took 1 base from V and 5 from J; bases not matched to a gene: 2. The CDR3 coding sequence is TGTGCCAGCAGCTTAGGGGACAGGGGAGACAATGAGCAGTTCTTC. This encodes CASSLGDRGDNEQFF.

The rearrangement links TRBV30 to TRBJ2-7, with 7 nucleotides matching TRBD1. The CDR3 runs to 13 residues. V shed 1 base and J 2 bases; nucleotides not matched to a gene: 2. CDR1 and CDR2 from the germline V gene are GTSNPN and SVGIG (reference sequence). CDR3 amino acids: CAWSATGTYEQYF. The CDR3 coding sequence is TGTGCCTGGAGTGCGACAGGGACCTACGAGCAGTACTTC.

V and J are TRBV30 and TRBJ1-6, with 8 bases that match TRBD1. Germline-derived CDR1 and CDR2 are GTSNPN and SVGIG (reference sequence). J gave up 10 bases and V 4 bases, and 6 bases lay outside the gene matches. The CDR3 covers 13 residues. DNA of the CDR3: TGTGCCTGGAAGCAGGGGGCGGGCTCACCCCTCCACTTT. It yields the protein CAWKQGAGSPLHF.

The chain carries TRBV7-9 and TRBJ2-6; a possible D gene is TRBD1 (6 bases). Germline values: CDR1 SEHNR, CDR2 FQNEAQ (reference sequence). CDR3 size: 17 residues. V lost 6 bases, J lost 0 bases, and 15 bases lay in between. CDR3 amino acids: CASSWSGDSSGANVLTF. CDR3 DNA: TGTGCCAGCAGTTGGTCAGGGGATAGCTCTGGGGCCAACGTCCTGACTTTC.

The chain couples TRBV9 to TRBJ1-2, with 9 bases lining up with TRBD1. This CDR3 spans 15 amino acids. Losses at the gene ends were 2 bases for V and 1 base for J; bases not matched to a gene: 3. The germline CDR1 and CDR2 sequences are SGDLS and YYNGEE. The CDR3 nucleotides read TGTGCCAGCAGCGTTGACAGGGGGGGTAACTATGGCTACACCTTC. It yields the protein CASSVDRGGNYGYTF. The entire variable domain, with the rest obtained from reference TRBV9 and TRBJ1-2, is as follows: DSGVTQTPKHLITATGQRVTLRCSPRSGDLSVYWYQQSLDQGLQFLIQYYNGEERAKGNILERFSAQQFPDLHSELNLSSLELGDSALYFCASSVDRGGNYGYTFGSGTRLTVV.

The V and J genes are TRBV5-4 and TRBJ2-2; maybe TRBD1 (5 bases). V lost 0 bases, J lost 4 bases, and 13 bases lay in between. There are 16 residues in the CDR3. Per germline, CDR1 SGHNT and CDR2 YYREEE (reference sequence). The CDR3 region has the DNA TGTGCCAGCAGCTTGGCAGGGCAGCGTGCCACCGGGGAGCTGTTTTTT. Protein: CASSLAGQRATGELFF.